This entry lists 29 T cell receptor beta chains sequenced from one sample in a study of cytomegalovirus exposure and HLA in healthy donors. In the PCR, 60 Vbeta and 13 Jbeta primers were used. Using immunoSEQ multiplex PCR, the repertoire was profiled, and TCRdb retains in-frame clones only, with some absent. The data hold tens of thousands of clones, with around two thirds observed a single time. Material: PBMCs. The receptors derive from a man between 60 and 75 years old in good health and CMV-seropositive.

The sample holds a few counts of this clone. This chain connects TRBV5-5 to TRBJ1-1, with TRBD1 as a possible D gene (6 bases). Germline loops: CDR1 SGHKS, CDR2 YYEKEE (reference sequence). The CDR3 loop spans 15 amino acids. V lost 2 bases and J 0 bases, leaving 11 bases between the germline ends. The CDR3 is CASSFADRLNTEAFF. The DNA of the CDR3 is TGTGCCAGCAGCTTCGCTGACAGGTTGAACACTGAAGCTTTCTTT.

The V call is TRBV28, the J call TRBJ1-5, with D hard to call. The V gene's germline CDR1 is MDHEN and CDR2 SYDVKM. CDR3 size: 17 residues. The germline V and J ends were trimmed by 3 bases and 2 bases, with 17 bases remaining between them. CDR3 coding DNA: TGTGCCAGCAGTTTCTCTATAACCTCGTTGGGCAATCAGCCCCAGCATTTT. This encodes CASSFSITSLGNQPQHF.

This clone was seen just once. The chain has TRBV10-1 and TRBJ2-7, with TRBD1 identical over 7 bases. Trimming took 0 bases from V and 4 from J; bases not matched to a gene: 9. The CDR3 totals 16 residues. Germline V CDR1 and CDR2: WNHNN, SYGVQD (reference sequence). This CDR3 is CASSESLQGNNYEQYF. The CDR3 DNA is TGCGCCAGCAGTGAGTCGCTACAGGGGAACAATTACGAGCAGTACTTC.

The V call is TRBV28, the J call TRBJ2-1, with a tentative D call TRBD2 (5 bases). Germline V CDR1 and CDR2: MDHEN, SYDVKM. Deletions cut 3 bases from V and 4 bases from J, with 7 bases between. This CDR3 region has 13 residues. CDR3 sequence: CASSFRGYNEQFF. The CDR3 DNA sequence: TGTGCCAGCAGTTTTCGGGGATACAATGAGCAGTTCTTC.

This clone was seen more than once but under ten times. The rearrangement joins TRBV12-5 to TRBJ1-6; D is possibly TRBD1 (6 bases). Germline loops: CDR1 LGHNT, CDR2 FRNRAP. The length of the CDR3 is 17 residues. V lost 6 bases to trimming and J lost 1 base, with 16 bases between them. Written as DNA, the CDR3 is TGTGCTAGTGGCTTTAGTTGGCAGGGGTCCTATAATTCACCCCTCCACTTT. It yields the protein CASGFSWQGSYNSPLHF.

There are a few counts of this clone. The J gene is TRBJ1-1, the V gene TRBV7-9; no clear D. Germline loops: CDR1 SEHNR, CDR2 FQNEAQ (reference sequence). The CDR3 sequence is 12 residues long. V was cut by 4 bases and J by 7 bases, with 10 bases left in between. As DNA, the CDR3 is TGTGCCAGCAGCTCCATGGGGAGTGAAGCTTTCTTT. Translated: CASSSMGSEAFF.

The chain combines TRBV30 with TRBJ2-5; D possibly corresponds to TRBD1 (5 bases). Germline V gives CDR1 GTSNPN, CDR2 SVGIG (reference sequence). The CDR3 runs 13 residues. Trimming left V 4 bases short and J 1 base short, with 10 bases between. The CDR3, as DNA: TGTGCCTGGAACAGACAGCCCCAAGAGACCCAGTACTTC. It specifies CAWNRQPQETQYF. The full variable domain, its missing parts supplied by reference TRBV30 and TRBJ2-5, is SQTIHQWPATLVQPVGSPLSLECTVEGTSNPNLYWYRQAAGRGLQLLFYSVGIGQISSEVPQNLSASRPQDRQFILSSKKLLLSDSGFYLCAWNRQPQETQYFGPGTRLLVL.

This clone was seen just once. This chain links TRBV14 with TRBJ2-3, with 7 nucleotides matching TRBD1. The CDR3 runs 14 residues. The V segment lost 0 bases and the J segment 4 bases; nucleotides outside the gene matches: 1. CDR1 and CDR2 from the germline V gene are SGHDN and FVKESK. The CDR3 region has the DNA TGTGCCAGCAGCCAAGAAAGGGGGCCAGATACGCAGTATTTT. This encodes CASSQERGPDTQYF.

The V and J genes are TRBV7-9 and TRBJ2-1, with TRBD2 matching over 12 bases. Trimming at V came to 5 bases and at J to 3 bases, leaving 8 bases not matched to a gene. CDR1 is SEHNR, CDR2 FQNEAQ, per germline (reference sequence). The CDR3 has 17 residues. The CDR3 loop reads CASSPSGLAGIYNEQFF. CDR3 sequence (DNA): TGTGCCAGCAGCCCCAGCGGACTAGCGGGGATCTACAATGAGCAGTTCTTC. The whole variable domain, remainder taken from reference TRBV7-9 and TRBJ2-1, is DTGVSQNPRHKITKRGQNVTFRCDPISEHNRLYWYRQTLGQGPEFLTYFQNEAQLEKSRLLSDRFSAERPKGSFSTLEIQRTEQGDSAMYLCASSPSGLAGIYNEQFFGPGTRLTVL.

This rearrangement joins TRBV14 to TRBJ2-5, with 10 bases lining up with TRBD1. The CDR3 totals 15 residues. The V gene end was trimmed by 1 base and the J gene end by 5 bases; junction bases not matched to a gene: 4. Germline V lookup: CDR1 SGHDN, CDR2 FVKESK. The CDR3 loop is CASSQATGQGETQYF. The CDR3, as DNA: TGTGCCAGCAGCCAAGCTACGGGACAGGGGGAGACCCAGTACTTC.

V usage is TRBV19 and J usage is TRBJ2-3; D call uncertain. Germline V lookup: CDR1 LNHDA, CDR2 SQIVND (reference sequence). V dropped 5 bases and J dropped 1 base, with 7 bases sitting between them. The CDR3 has 13 amino acids. CDR3 sequence: CASSLPGTDTQYF. For the CDR3, the DNA is TGTGCCAGTAGTCTCCCTGGCACAGATACGCAGTATTTT.

The V gene is TRBV9, the J gene TRBJ1-2; 10 nucleotides align to TRBD1. This CDR3 comprises 16 residues. J lost 3 bases, V lost 3 bases, and 8 bases had no gene match. CDR1 is SGDLS, CDR2 YYNGEE, per germline. The CDR3 sequence: CASSAARDRGDYGYTF. The DNA for the CDR3 is TGTGCCAGCAGCGCCGCCCGGGACAGGGGAGACTATGGCTACACCTTC.

The rearrangement uses TRBV7-9 and TRBJ2-3; 8 positions match TRBD1. The CDR3 is made up of 15 amino acids. Germline V lookup: CDR1 SEHNR, CDR2 FQNEAQ (reference sequence). J lost 0 bases, V lost 8 bases, and 7 bases had no gene match. This CDR3 reads CASRRGTGSTDTQYF. CDR3 in DNA: TGTGCCAGCCGAAGGGGGACAGGTAGCACAGATACGCAGTATTTT.

This chain joins TRBV30 and TRBJ1-5; the D gene is possibly TRBD1 (6 bases). The CDR3 loop spans 16 amino acids. The V and J ends lost 2 bases and 0 bases respectively, with 14 bases between them. Germline V lookup: CDR1 GTSNPN, CDR2 SVGIG (reference sequence). CDR3 in DNA: TGTGCCTGGAGTCGGGCAGGGGCTAATAGCAATCAGCCCCAGCATTTT. This translates into CAWSRAGANSNQPQHF. The full variable domain, with the rest looked up from reference TRBV30 and TRBJ1-5, is SQTIHQWPATLVQPVGSPLSLECTVEGTSNPNLYWYRQAAGRGLQLLFYSVGIGQISSEVPQNLSASRPQDRQFILSSKKLLLSDSGFYLCAWSRAGANSNQPQHFGDGTRLSIL.

This chain joins TRBV28 and TRBJ1-5; D is possibly TRBD1 (6 bases). This CDR3 comprises 14 residues. Germline V gene sequence: CDR1 MDHEN, CDR2 SYDVKM. V gave up 1 base and J gave up 6 bases, with 10 bases separating them. DNA for the CDR3: TGTGCCAGCAGTTTATCGGCAGGGGCTCAGCCCCAGCATTTT. It encodes CASSLSAGAQPQHF.

This clone occurred once. The chain recombines TRBV10-3 with TRBJ1-1, with D unresolved. Deletions cut 8 bases from V and 1 base from J, with 8 bases between. Germline lookup yields CDR1 ENHRY and CDR2 SYGVKD. This CDR3 has 12 amino acids. This chain's CDR3 is CAIWAGNTEAFF. The CDR3, as DNA: TGTGCCATCTGGGCGGGGAACACTGAAGCTTTCTTT.

This chain connects TRBV5-1 to TRBJ2-2; perhaps TRBD2 as D (6 bases). V was shortened by 0 bases and J by 5 bases, with 17 bases between the two germline ends. CDR1 is SGHRS and CDR2 is YFSETQ in the germline V gene. CDR3 length: 17 residues. The CDR3 is CASSLAGRGGRTGELFF. DNA of the CDR3: TGCGCCAGCAGCTTGGCCGGCCGTGGGGGGAGGACCGGGGAGCTGTTTTTT.

This clone appeared once. The rearrangement joins TRBV7-3 to TRBJ2-4, with D possibly being TRBD2 (6 bases). V was trimmed by 9 bases and J by 1 base, leaving 16 bases between them. Germline V lookup: CDR1 SGHTA, CDR2 FQGTGA. CDR3 size: 15 residues. CDR3: CARTRTKGAKNIQYF. CDR3 nucleotides: TGTGCCAGGACGCGGACTAAAGGGGCCAAAAACATTCAGTACTTC.

This clone has a handful of counts. The chain combines TRBV4-1 with TRBJ2-5, with D maybe TRBD1 (6 bases). CDR1 and CDR2 from the germline V gene are MGHRA and YSYEKL. The V gene lost 0 bases and the J gene lost 2 bases, with 10 bases spanning the gap. This CDR3 region has 15 residues. CDR3 sequence reads: CASSQDPGVQETQYF. In DNA form, the CDR3 reads TGCGCCAGCAGCCAAGATCCAGGGGTACAAGAGACCCAGTACTTC.

The genes are TRBV28 and TRBJ2-7; 12 bases fit TRBD2. The CDR3 totals 14 residues. The germline gives CDR1 MDHEN, CDR2 SYDVKM. V gave up 5 bases and J gave up 7 bases; unmatched junction bases: 6. CDR3 residues: CASSPLAGGVEQYF. DNA of the CDR3: TGTGCCAGCAGTCCACTAGCGGGAGGTGTTGAGCAGTACTTC.

In DNA form, the CDR3 reads TGTGCCAGCAGCCGGACAGAGGGAAACACCATATATTTT. It specifies CASSRTEGNTIYF. The chain uses TRBV7-2 and TRBJ1-3; a possible D gene is TRBD1 (6 bases). Germline CDR1 and CDR2: SGHTA and FQGNSA. The CDR3 is 13 residues long. Trimming cost V 5 bases and J 4 bases, with 9 bases left between them.

This clone was seen once. The chain recombines TRBV27 with TRBJ1-1, with 10 positions matching TRBD1. Germline V gene sequence: CDR1 MNHEY, CDR2 SMNVEV (reference sequence). The V gene end was trimmed by 5 bases and the J gene end by 0 bases; junction bases not matched to a gene: 6. CDR3 length: 16 residues. This CDR3 reads CASSPGTGVMNTEAFF. CDR3 nucleotide sequence: TGTGCCAGCAGTCCGGGGACAGGGGTAATGAACACTGAAGCTTTCTTT.

The J gene is TRBJ1-5, the V gene TRBV2; possibly TRBD1 for D (5 bases). Trimming left V 2 bases short and J 2 bases short, with 37 bases between. The germline CDR1 and CDR2 sequences are SNHLY and FYNNEI. The CDR3 runs 24 residues. This chain's CDR3 is CASSEFTIWRVVGTLPGGNQPQHF. The CDR3 DNA is TGTGCCAGCAGTGAATTTACCATATGGAGGGTTGTGGGGACTCTCCCTGGCGGCAATCAGCCCCAGCATTTT.

J is TRBJ2-2 and V is TRBV7-2; the match to TRBD2 covers 11 bases. The V segment lost 5 bases and the J segment 4 bases; nucleotides outside the gene matches: 6. Germline assignment: CDR1 SGHTA and CDR2 FQGNSA. The CDR3 is 16 residues long. The CDR3 loop reads CASSPTSGSSTGELFF. In DNA, the CDR3 is TGTGCCAGCAGCCCTACTAGCGGGAGTAGCACCGGGGAGCTGTTTTTT.

The chain joins TRBV10-2 to TRBJ1-1, with 9 bases fitting TRBD1. This CDR3 is built from 13 residues. Germline-derived CDR1 and CDR2 are WSHSY and SAAADI. The ends lost 8 bases at V and 1 base at J; junction bases unmatched: 2. The CDR3 spells CASGGQGNTEAFF. CDR3 DNA sequence: TGCGCCAGCGGGGGACAGGGGAACACTGAAGCTTTCTTT.

The genes are TRBV7-9 and TRBJ2-3; 9 bases map to TRBD2. The CDR3 extends over 18 amino acids. CDR1 and CDR2 from the germline V gene are SEHNR and FQNEAQ (reference sequence). Losses at the gene ends were 5 bases for V and 2 bases for J; bases not matched to a gene: 14. The CDR3 sequence is CASSLGTSRRLDTDTQYF. For the CDR3, the DNA is TGTGCCAGCAGCCTTGGGACTAGCAGACGCCTAGACACAGATACGCAGTATTTT.

V gene TRBV11-2 combines with J gene TRBJ2-7, with 11 bases matching TRBD2. J gave up 5 bases and V 1 base, and 4 bases lay outside the gene matches. Germline V gene data show CDR1 as SGHAT and CDR2 as FQNNGV. The CDR3 extends over 15 amino acids. The DNA for the CDR3 is TGTGCCAGCAGCTTAGGGCTAGCGGGAGGCCACGAGCAGTACTTC. Amino acid sequence: CASSLGLAGGHEQYF.

The chain joins TRBV7-9 to TRBJ2-7, with 7 bases aligning to TRBD2. The CDR3 has 14 residues. Per germline, CDR1 SEHNR and CDR2 FQNEAQ (reference sequence). The ends lost 5 bases at V and 3 bases at J; junction bases unmatched: 7. In DNA form, the CDR3 reads TGTGCCAGCAGCCCCACCGGGACTATCTACGAGCAGTACTTC. Its protein is CASSPTGTIYEQYF.

V is TRBV4-3 and J is TRBJ2-7; 8 nucleotides line up with TRBD2. CDR3 size: 15 residues. The germline V gene has CDR1 LGHNA and CDR2 YSLEER. J was trimmed by 1 base and V by 6 bases; bases with no gene match: 8. As DNA, the CDR3 is TGCGCCAGCAGTCCAACTAGCGGATCTTCCTACGAGCAGTACTTC. As protein: CASSPTSGSSYEQYF.